Listed below are T cell receptor beta chains from one sample, sequenced in a study of HIV-infected patients and healthy controls. TCRdb analysed the 5' RACE reads with MiXCR anew, one entry per CDR3 protein. The data contain approximately 8,700 distinct CDR3 sequences, roughly 7.3% of them singletons. The source was blood, collected before antiretroviral therapy. Receptors were obtained from an adult with HIV infection. CDR3s include the opening cysteine and the closing phenylalanine or tryptophan. D genes are given only for firm matches. Size values are once, few and many counts, or a class for expanded clones, and some rows have none.

j_call,clone_size,v_call,d_call,cdr3_aa,cdr3_nt
TRBJ2-5,few,TRBV7-6,.,CASSPPASETQYF,TGTGCCAGCAGCCCACCAGCGTCAGAGACCCAGTACTTC
TRBJ2-6,many,TRBV9,TRBD1,CASSVGFSGTVSSGANVLTF,TGTGCCAGCAGCGTTGGCTTCTCCGGGACAGTTAGCTCTGGGGCCAACGTCCTGACTTTC
TRBJ2-5,.,TRBV7-2,TRBD1,CASSPRGRDETQYF,TGTGCCAGCAGCCCCAGGGGGCGGGACGAGACCCAGTACTTC
TRBJ2-3,many,TRBV7-2,TRBD2,CATQGLAGGADTQYF,TGTGCCACTCAGGGACTAGCGGGGGGGGCAGATACGCAGTATTTT
TRBJ2-7,few,TRBV9,.,CASSPRQYNLGEQYF,TGTGCCAGCAGCCCACGACAGTACAACCTGGGCGAGCAGTACTTC
TRBJ2-7,few,TRBV27,.,CASSTHTGNLAYEQYF,TGTGCCAGCAGTACCCACACAGGGAATCTCGCCTACGAGCAGTACTTC
TRBJ2-7,many,TRBV11-3,TRBD2,CASSLEAGEEQYF,TGTGCCAGCAGCTTAGAAGCGGGGGAAGAGCAGTACTTC
TRBJ1-5,many,TRBV28,.,CASSPGHSQSPQHF,TGTGCCAGTTCTCCGGGACACTCACAGTCCCCCCAGCATTTT
TRBJ1-1,many,TRBV2,.,CASSEGPVGEAFF,TGTGCCAGCAGTGAAGGTCCTGTGGGTGAAGCTTTCTTT
TRBJ2-7,many,TRBV13,.,CASSSRDISTYEQYF,TGTGCCAGCAGCTCACGGGACATAAGTACCTACGAGCAGTACTTC
TRBJ2-7,many,TRBV4-3,TRBD2,CASSQGLAGYEQYF,TGCGCCAGCAGCCAAGGCCTAGCGGGGTACGAGCAGTACTTC
TRBJ2-6,many,TRBV11-2,.,CASSPPGASGANVLTF,TGTGCCAGCAGCCCCCCGGGTGCATCTGGGGCCAACGTCCTGACTTTC
TRBJ2-2,few,TRBV29-1,TRBD1,CSVVRTGFAGELFF,TGCAGCGTTGTACGGACAGGGTTCGCCGGGGAGCTGTTTTTT
TRBJ2-7,.,TRBV9,TRBD1,CASSTVGTGFDEQYF,TGTGCCAGCAGCACAGTGGGGACAGGGTTTGACGAGCAGTACTTC
TRBJ2-7,many,TRBV7-9,.,CASSLTEDYEQYF,TGTGCCAGCAGCTTAACGGAGGACTACGAGCAGTACTTC
TRBJ1-1,many,TRBV18,.,CASSPTMAATEAFF,TGTGCCAGCTCACCAACGATGGCGGCCACTGAAGCTTTCTTT
TRBJ2-1,.,TRBV11-2,TRBD2,CASSLRAGGINEQFF,TGTGCCAGCAGCTTACGGGCGGGGGGGATTAATGAGCAGTTCTTC
TRBJ1-1,many,TRBV6-5,.,CASSLLATDTEAFF,TGTGCCAGCAGCTTACTCGCGACAGACACTGAAGCTTTCTTT
TRBJ2-6,medium-sized,TRBV2,.,CASTREGTGANVLTF,TGTGCCAGCACCCGGGAAGGGACAGGGGCCAACGTCCTGACTTTC
TRBJ2-5,few,TRBV10-3,TRBD2,CAISLAGEGAQETQYF,TGTGCCATCAGTTTAGCGGGAGAGGGGGCACAAGAGACCCAGTACTTC
TRBJ2-2,.,TRBV7-3,TRBD2,CASSSKSSGGKVGELFF,TGTGCCAGCAGCTCAAAGTCCAGCGGGGGGAAGGTGGGGGAGCTGTTTTTT
TRBJ2-5,many,TRBV29-1,.,CSVTGAWETQYF,TGCAGCGTCACGGGGGCGTGGGAGACCCAGTACTTC
TRBJ1-5,many,TRBV4-3,.,CASSRGHFGGGQPQHF,TGCGCCAGCAGCCGAGGACACTTCGGAGGAGGTCAGCCCCAGCATTTT
TRBJ2-5,many,TRBV6-6,TRBD2,CASSGAGTSGQETQYF,TGTGCCAGCAGTGGGGCCGGGACTAGCGGGCAAGAGACCCAGTACTTC
TRBJ2-7,many,TRBV20-1,.,CSAVLLPERQLYEQYF,TGCAGTGCGGTCCTCCTCCCGGAGCGGCAATTATACGAGCAGTACTTC
TRBJ2-6,many,TRBV27,.,CASSLRFGLQGRSGANVLTF,TGTGCCAGCAGTTTAAGGTTCGGTCTACAGGGTCGTTCTGGGGCCAACGTCCTGACTTTC
TRBJ2-1,many,TRBV25-1,.,CASSVMGRDNEQFF,TGTGCCAGCAGCGTAATGGGGCGGGACAATGAGCAGTTCTTC
TRBJ1-6,many,TRBV11-2,.,CASSLLNSPLHF,TGTGCCAGCAGCTTACTAAACTCACCCCTCCACTTT
TRBJ1-1,many,TRBV10-3,.,CATLLNTEAFF,TGTGCCACTCTCCTGAACACTGAAGCTTTCTTT
TRBJ2-3,many,TRBV6-6,.,CASSYSNTDTQYF,TGTGCCAGCAGTTACTCGAACACAGATACGCAGTATTTT
TRBJ2-5,many,TRBV7-8,TRBD1,CASSKAARGSPETQYF,TGTGCCAGCAGCAAAGCGGCCAGGGGGTCCCCAGAGACCCAGTACTTC
TRBJ2-3,many,TRBV5-8,.,CASSLAVGLKDTQYF,TGTGCCAGCAGCTTGGCCGTCGGTCTGAAGGATACGCAGTATTTT
TRBJ1-2,many,TRBV10-3,TRBD1,CAIRGGVGVVHYGYTF,TGTGCCATCAGAGGGGGCGTCGGGGTAGTTCACTATGGCTACACCTTC
TRBJ1-1,many,TRBV12-3/TRBV12-4,.,CASILRGIMGEAFF,TGTGCCAGCATCCTCAGGGGCATTATGGGTGAAGCTTTCTTT
TRBJ2-3,many,TRBV12-3/TRBV12-4,.,CASSLGAFTDTQYF,TGTGCCAGCAGTTTGGGGGCTTTCACAGATACGCAGTATTTT
TRBJ2-5,many,TRBV20-1,.,CSARLQGGMETQYF,TGCAGTGCTAGATTACAGGGGGGGATGGAGACCCAGTACTTC
TRBJ2-3,many,TRBV7-3,TRBD2,CASSPSGFTDTQYF,TGTGCCAGCAGCCCTAGCGGATTCACAGATACGCAGTATTTT
TRBJ2-1,many,TRBV12-3/TRBV12-4,.,CASSITDEQFF,TGTGCCAGCAGCATCACCGATGAGCAGTTCTTC
TRBJ1-3,many,TRBV20-1,.,CSARGGRSSGNTIYF,TGCAGTGCTAGAGGGGGCCGTTCCTCTGGAAACACCATATATTTT
TRBJ2-1,many,TRBV4-3,.,CASSQDWGEQFF,TGCGCCAGCAGCCAAGATTGGGGTGAGCAGTTCTTC
TRBJ2-3,many,TRBV19,.,CASSLGGSSSDTQYF,TGTGCCAGTAGTCTGGGGGGCAGTTCATCTGATACGCAGTATTTT
TRBJ2-7,many,TRBV7-9,TRBD1,CASSPRVPGTGVFYEQYF,TGTGCCAGCAGCCCAAGGGTTCCCGGGACAGGGGTGTTCTACGAGCAGTACTTC
TRBJ2-5,few,TRBV6-5,.,CASSYAETQYF,TGTGCCAGCAGTTATGCAGAGACCCAGTACTTC
TRBJ2-3,many,TRBV7-2,TRBD2,CASSSGLAGGTDTQYF,TGTGCCAGCAGCTCGGGACTAGCGGGCGGCACAGATACGCAGTATTTT
TRBJ2-5,many,TRBV3-1,TRBD2,CASSPRGAGLVETETQYF,TGTGCCAGCAGCCCCCGGGGAGCGGGGCTTGTCGAGACGGAGACCCAGTACTTC
TRBJ2-3,many,TRBV24-1,TRBD2,CATSDPGLAGDDTQYF,TGTGCCACCAGTGATCCGGGACTAGCGGGGGATGATACGCAGTATTTT
TRBJ2-1,.,TRBV5-1,.,CASSLIWSSYNEQFF,TGCGCCAGCAGCTTGATCTGGAGCTCCTACAATGAGCAGTTCTTC
TRBJ2-5,.,TRBV13,TRBD2,CASSTWTSGDQETQYF,TGTGCCAGCAGCACTTGGACTAGCGGGGACCAAGAGACCCAGTACTTC
TRBJ1-2,many,TRBV10-3,.,CAISGPLLDGYTF,TGTGCCATCAGTGGGCCCCTTCTTGATGGCTACACCTTC
TRBJ2-3,few,TRBV5-4,TRBD2,CASSPLSGGGVSTDTQYF,TGTGCCAGCAGCCCCCTTAGCGGGGGGGGTGTGAGCACAGATACGCAGTATTTT
TRBJ1-2,many,TRBV7-2,TRBD1,CAGQQGSNYGYTF,TGTGCCGGACAACAGGGGTCAAACTATGGCTACACCTTC
TRBJ2-7,many,TRBV7-2,.,CASSLTSIGGYEQYF,TGTGCCAGCAGCTTAACTAGTATCGGGGGCTACGAGCAGTACTTC
TRBJ2-7,many,TRBV11-1,.,CASSLRYKDYEQYF,TGTGCCAGCAGCTTAAGGTACAAGGACTACGAGCAGTACTTC
TRBJ1-2,many,TRBV24-1,.,CATKRGRDYGYTF,TGTGCCACCAAACGGGGGCGCGACTATGGCTACACCTTC
TRBJ2-3,many,TRBV4-1,TRBD2,CASSQDPASGDTDTQYF,TGCGCCAGCAGCCAAGATCCGGCTAGCGGGGACACAGATACGCAGTATTTT